This T cell receptor beta chain was sequenced during a study of shared clonotypes between healthy human individuals. For the study at large: CD8 memory received one plate per donor, CD8 naive two, CD4 memory three and CD4 naive three.

Broader study findings: Across subsets, estimated richness was generally greater for naive than for memory populations.

Unmatched junction bases numbered 12, after V lost 6 bases and J lost 4 bases. CDR1 is MNHEY, CDR2 SMNVEV, per germline (reference sequence). This CDR3 has 16 residues. Worth noting for this clone: Antigen: not known.

It was around 190 ng DNA, 30,000 or so T cell genomes, that sorted-subset replicate PCRs used. The data were produced by immunoSEQ multiplex PCR, yet TCRdb's version contains in-frame clones alone and is incomplete. The sample holds 650,000 to 700,000 clones, roughly 91% seen once. The genes are TRBV27 and TRBJ2-1; TRBD1 agrees at 7 bases. This clonotype was sampled from a man younger than 30 in good health. Some clones in this sample may be carry-over from other donors' samples. Specimen: memory CD8+ T cells from PBMCs. Documented subset: CD45RO+ cells pooled with CCR7-negative TemRA cells. The CDR3 DNA follows: TGTGCCAGCAGCACTTTACGGGACAGCAAGTACAATGAGCAGTTCTTC. Protein product: CASSTLRDSKYNEQFF.